These T cell receptor beta chains were read from a single sample in a study of CD4 T cells in relation to SARS-CoV-2 and coronaviruses. TCRdb's copy holds only in-frame clones and misses some; the assay was immunoSEQ multiplex PCR. The table lists roughly 29,000 clones, around three quarters of them singletons. Which antigens these TCRs recognize remains unknown. Input material: CD4+ T cells from PBMCs, cultured in vitro. Every receptor here comes from a human donor in good health. CDR3s include the opening cysteine and the closing phenylalanine or tryptophan. D genes are given only for firm matches. Rows give clone size only sometimes, using once, few, many, or a class for an expanded clone.

V: TRBV6-5
D: TRBD1
J: TRBJ2-7
size: NA
CDR3: CASSPGTGSSYEQYF
DNA: TGTGCCAGCAGTCCCGGGACAGGAAGCTCCTACGAGCAGTACTTC

V: TRBV18
D: NA
J: TRBJ1-5
size: NA
CDR3: CASSPLGEDQPQHF
DNA: TGTGCCAGCTCACCATTAGGCGAAGATCAGCCCCAGCATTTT

V: TRBV4-3
D: TRBD1
J: TRBJ2-2
size: NA
CDR3: CASSQKTYGGQQIKNTGELFF
DNA: TGCGCCAGCAGCCAAAAGACCTATGGGGGACAGCAAATAAAGAACACCGGGGAGCTGTTTTTT

V: TRBV5-5
D: NA
J: TRBJ1-2
size: NA
CDR3: CASSLVSGDHGYTF
DNA: TGTGCCAGCAGCTTGGTATCAGGGGACCATGGCTACACCTTC

V: TRBV19
D: TRBD1
J: TRBJ2-5
size: NA
CDR3: CASSAIQGAQETQYF
DNA: TGTGCCAGTAGTGCGATACAGGGGGCCCAAGAGACCCAGTACTTC

V: TRBV6-5
D: NA
J: TRBJ1-2
size: NA
CDR3: CASSYGRGDGYTF
DNA: TGTGCCAGCAGCTACGGGAGGGGGGACGGCTACACCTTC

V: TRBV5-3
D: NA
J: TRBJ1-5
size: NA
CDR3: CAVGGGHSNQPQHF
DNA: TGTGCCGTAGGGGGAGGCCATAGCAATCAGCCCCAGCATTTT

V: TRBV29-1
D: TRBD1
J: TRBJ2-7
size: NA
CDR3: CSGGDRGIGGSYEQYF
DNA: TGCAGCGGGGGGGACAGGGGAATTGGGGGCTCCTACGAGCAGTACTTC

V: TRBV12-5
D: TRBD1
J: TRBJ2-7
size: NA
CDR3: CASGLRGDRGAGEQYF
DNA: TGTGCTAGTGGTTTGAGGGGGGACAGGGGGGCCGGCGAGCAGTACTTC

V: TRBV3-1/TRBV3-2
D: NA
J: TRBJ1-6
size: NA
CDR3: CASSQDRVGSPLHF
DNA: TGTGCCAGCAGCCAAGACAGGGTTGGATCACCCCTCCACTTT

V: TRBV29-1
D: NA
J: TRBJ1-2
size: NA
CDR3: CSVPGSPGSGYTF
DNA: TGCAGCGTTCCAGGGTCCCCTGGCAGCGGCTACACCTTC

V: TRBV7-3
D: NA
J: TRBJ2-3
size: NA
CDR3: CASSLSGPRAGTDTQYF
DNA: TGTGCCAGCAGCTTATCTGGTCCTAGAGCCGGCACAGATACGCAGTATTTT

V: TRBV7-8
D: TRBD1
J: TRBJ2-1
size: NA
CDR3: CASSSSLPGQVIRHEQFF
DNA: TGTGCCAGCAGCTCCTCCCTTCCGGGACAGGTGATTCGCCATGAGCAGTTCTTC

V: TRBV5-6
D: NA
J: TRBJ2-4
size: NA
CDR3: CASSASGQGNIQYF
DNA: TGTGCCAGCAGCGCCTCAGGGCAGGGTAACATTCAGTACTTC

V: TRBV28
D: TRBD1
J: TRBJ2-7
size: NA
CDR3: CASSSPGDSKASYEQYF
DNA: TGTGCCAGCAGTTCCCCAGGGGACAGCAAGGCCTCCTACGAGCAGTACTTC

V: TRBV6-1
D: NA
J: TRBJ1-1
size: NA
CDR3: CASSEEGRTEAFF
DNA: TGTGCCAGCAGTGAAGAGGGGAGGACTGAAGCTTTCTTT

V: TRBV9
D: NA
J: TRBJ2-2
size: few
CDR3: CASRDSYNTGELFF
DNA: TGTGCCAGCAGGGACAGCTACAACACCGGGGAGCTGTTTTTT

V: TRBV7-9
D: NA
J: TRBJ1-3
size: few
CDR3: CASSLGGGSGNTIYF
DNA: TGTGCCAGCAGCTTAGGAGGGGGCTCTGGAAACACCATATATTTT

V: TRBV27
D: NA
J: TRBJ1-2
size: few
CDR3: CASSLDRGDYGYTF
DNA: TGTGCCAGCAGTTTAGACCGGGGGGACTATGGCTACACCTTC

V: TRBV10-1
D: TRBD2
J: TRBJ2-3
size: NA
CDR3: CASSPVREGTDTQYF
DNA: TGCGCCAGCAGTCCCGTCAGGGAGGGAACAGATACGCAGTATTTT

V: TRBV18
D: NA
J: TRBJ2-7
size: NA
CDR3: CASSPDFRGLNTYEQYF
DNA: TGTGCCAGCTCACCCGATTTCAGGGGACTCAACACCTACGAGCAGTACTTC

V: TRBV11-2
D: TRBD1
J: TRBJ1-1
size: NA
CDR3: CASSPRQGNTEAFF
DNA: TGTGCCAGCAGCCCCAGACAGGGAAACACTGAAGCTTTCTTT

V: TRBV18
D: NA
J: TRBJ1-2
size: NA
CDR3: CASSPGQGNGYTF
DNA: TGTGCCAGCTCACCAGGGCAGGGCAATGGCTACACCTTC

V: TRBV18
D: NA
J: TRBJ2-1
size: NA
CDR3: CASSGPMNQQFF
DNA: TGTGCCAGCTCGGGTCCAATGAATCAGCAGTTCTTC

V: TRBV7-8
D: TRBD1
J: TRBJ1-5
size: NA
CDR3: CASSPWTGASDQPQHF
DNA: TGTGCCAGCAGCCCCTGGACAGGGGCCTCGGATCAGCCCCAGCATTTT

V: TRBV19
D: NA
J: TRBJ2-6
size: few
CDR3: CASSKDSAGANVLTF
DNA: TGTGCCAGTAGTAAAGACAGTGCGGGGGCCAACGTCCTGACTTTC

V: TRBV2
D: TRBD2
J: TRBJ2-3
size: NA
CDR3: CASGTTTLRGYTDTQYF
DNA: TGTGCCAGCGGAACCACTACTTTGCGGGGGTACACAGATACGCAGTATTTT

V: TRBV5-1
D: TRBD1
J: TRBJ1-2
size: NA
CDR3: CASSLAWQGDGYTF
DNA: TGCGCCAGCAGCTTGGCCTGGCAGGGGGATGGCTACACCTTC

V: TRBV9
D: NA
J: TRBJ2-1
size: NA
CDR3: CASSPLPGSEQFF
DNA: TGTGCCAGCAGCCCCCTCCCGGGATCTGAGCAGTTCTTC

V: TRBV4-1
D: TRBD2
J: TRBJ2-1
size: once
CDR3: CASSHPRGGGEQFF
DNA: TGCGCCAGCAGCCACCCTAGGGGCGGGGGGGAGCAGTTCTTC

V: TRBV7-9
D: NA
J: TRBJ2-7
size: NA
CDR3: CASSPRKWGHRETYEQYF
DNA: TGTGCCAGCAGCCCAAGAAAGTGGGGACACCGAGAGACCTACGAGCAGTACTTC

V: TRBV9
D: NA
J: TRBJ1-2
size: NA
CDR3: CASSVGQGKSYTF
DNA: TGTGCCAGCAGCGTAGGGCAGGGGAAGAGCTACACCTTC

V: TRBV2
D: NA
J: TRBJ2-5
size: NA
CDR3: CASSGEETQYF
DNA: TGTGCCAGCAGCGGGGAAGAGACCCAGTACTTC

V: TRBV7-3
D: NA
J: TRBJ2-2
size: NA
CDR3: CASSSPGPVGELFF
DNA: TGTGCCAGCAGCTCGCCCGGGCCCGTTGGGGAGCTGTTTTTT

V: TRBV3-1/TRBV3-2
D: TRBD1
J: TRBJ2-7
size: NA
CDR3: CASSVSPTGTVTYEQYF
DNA: TGTGCCAGCAGCGTATCGCCGACAGGGACGGTCACCTACGAGCAGTACTTC

V: TRBV7-2
D: NA
J: TRBJ2-5
size: NA
CDR3: CASSLSVGPETQYF
DNA: TGTGCCAGCAGCTTATCGGTAGGGCCAGAGACCCAGTACTTC

V: TRBV11-3
D: TRBD1
J: TRBJ2-5
size: once
CDR3: CASSRGRGSETQYF
DNA: TGTGCCAGCAGCCGTGGCAGGGGGTCAGAGACCCAGTACTTC

V: TRBV18
D: TRBD1
J: TRBJ1-6
size: NA
CDR3: CASSPGTGSYNSPLHF
DNA: TGTGCCAGCTCACCAGGGACAGGCTCCTATAATTCACCCCTCCACTTT

V: TRBV7-8
D: NA
J: TRBJ1-2
size: NA
CDR3: CASSLEGGSYGYTF
DNA: TGTGCCAGCAGCTTAGAAGGGGGATCCTATGGCTACACCTTC

V: TRBV10-2
D: TRBD2
J: TRBJ2-1
size: NA
CDR3: CASSAVRGGLNEQFF
DNA: TGCGCCAGCAGTGCCGTCCGGGGGGGCCTTAATGAGCAGTTCTTC

V: TRBV3-1/TRBV3-2
D: NA
J: TRBJ2-3
size: NA
CDR3: CASSQGFGQSTDTQYF
DNA: TGTGCCAGCAGCCAAGGTTTCGGGCAGAGCACAGATACGCAGTATTTT